The 17 T cell receptor beta chains reported below all come from one sample, sequenced in a study of CD8+ T cells in alopecia areata. In each case, RNA was isolated and then reverse transcribed into cDNA as the sequencing template. Sequenced by immunoSEQ multiplex PCR; TCRdb stores in-frame clones only, minus some. The sample lists more than 200,000 clones; approximately 65% were seen once. The treatment: oral pan-JAK inhibitor, 5-10 mg twice daily. The sample consisted of CD4+ T cells sorted from blood, taken between weeks 43 and 45, from a patient treated with tofacitinib. The receptor source for this set is a human donor with alopecia areata.

This chain links TRBV29-1 with TRBJ2-1, with 10 bases that match TRBD2. The CDR3 sequence is 16 residues long. Germline V gives CDR1 SQVTM, CDR2 ANQGSEA. Unmatched junction bases numbered 11, after V lost 6 bases and J lost 3 bases. The CDR3 spells CSVAERGGFNYNEQFF. The CDR3 DNA follows: TGCAGCGTGGCCGAGCGGGGGGGCTTCAACTACAATGAGCAGTTCTTC.

V gene TRBV4-3 combines with J gene TRBJ2-5; 14 positions match TRBD2. The length of the CDR3 is 16 residues. Germline V CDR1 and CDR2: LGHNA, YSLEER. V gave up 3 bases and J gave up 3 bases; unmatched junction bases: 3. The CDR3 spells CASSHLTSGGEETQYF. The CDR3 DNA reads TGCGCCAGCAGCCACTTGACTAGCGGGGGGGAAGAGACCCAGTACTTC.

J is TRBJ2-7 and V is TRBV6-5; D is perhaps TRBD1 or TRBD2 (5 bases each). The CDR3 sequence is 15 residues long. CDR1 and CDR2 (germline): MNHEY, SVGAGI. V lost 4 bases to trimming and J lost 3 bases, with 16 bases between them. CDR3 DNA sequence: TGTGCCAGCAGTTTGGGGAGAGGGGATTACTACGAGCAGTACTTC. It codes for CASSLGRGDYYEQYF.

This chain uses TRBV2 with TRBJ1-5; D is possibly TRBD1 (5 bases). Germline lookup yields CDR1 SNHLY and CDR2 FYNNEI. This CDR3 region has 13 residues. Trimming left V 6 bases short and J 5 bases short, with 11 bases between. The CDR3 sequence: CASREGRDQPQHF. The CDR3 bases are TGTGCCAGCAGGGAGGGGAGAGATCAGCCCCAGCATTTT.

The V call is TRBV15, the J call TRBJ2-2, with D hard to call. V was trimmed by 3 bases and J by 6 bases, leaving 11 bases between them. The germline gives CDR1 LNHNV, CDR2 YYDKDF (reference sequence). This CDR3 comprises 14 residues. The chain's CDR3 is CATSREGRSGELFF. CDR3 bases: TGTGCCACCAGCAGGGAAGGGCGATCCGGGGAGCTGTTTTTT. The complete variable domain, with remaining parts taken from reference TRBV15 and TRBJ2-2, reads DAMVIQNPRYQVTQFGKPVTLSCSQTLNHNVMYWYQQKSSQAPKLLFHYYDKDFNNEADTPDNFQSRRPNTSFCFLDIRSPGLGDTAMYLCATSREGRSGELFFGEGSRLTVL.

CDR3 sequence reads: CASSQVRGPSTGELFF. As DNA, the CDR3 is TGCGCCAGCAGCCAAGTTCGGGGTCCGAGCACCGGGGAGCTGTTTTTT. This rearrangement joins TRBV4-3 to TRBJ2-2; D is possibly TRBD2 (5 bases). Trimming shortened V by 1 base and J by 4 bases, and 13 bases separated the two germline ends. The CDR3 is 16 amino acids. Germline values: CDR1 LGHNA, CDR2 YSLEER.

The genes are TRBV28 and TRBJ2-1; D is ambiguous. The length of the CDR3 is 13 residues. Germline assignment: CDR1 MDHEN and CDR2 SYDVKM. V was pared by 6 bases and J by 6 bases, with 12 bases between. This chain's CDR3 is CASSRLAPNEQFF. The CDR3, as DNA: TGTGCCAGCAGCAGACTGGCACCCAATGAGCAGTTCTTC.

This clone came up a few times. V and J are TRBV29-1 and TRBJ2-5; TRBD1 matches at 7 bases. Germline lookup yields CDR1 SQVTM and CDR2 ANQGSEA. The CDR3 spans 16 residues. V shed 2 bases and J 5 bases; nucleotides not matched to a gene: 14. CDR3 region: CSVESTGWGNFETQYF. The DNA for the CDR3 is TGCAGCGTTGAATCGACAGGGTGGGGGAATTTTGAGACCCAGTACTTC. Full variable domain (missing parts from reference TRBV29-1 and TRBJ2-5): SAVISQKPSRDICQRGTSLTIQCQVDSQVTMMFWYRQQPGQSLTLIATANQGSEATYESGFVIDKFPISRPNLTFSTLTVSNMSPEDSSIYLCSVESTGWGNFETQYFGPGTRLLVL.

This clone was seen more than once but under ten times. The J gene is TRBJ2-1, the V gene TRBV29-1, with D perhaps TRBD2 (5 bases). Germline CDR1 reads SQVTM; CDR2 reads ANQGSEA. Deletions cut 4 bases from V and 4 bases from J, with 17 bases between. There are 15 residues in the CDR3. The CDR3 coding sequence is TGCAGCGTTGGTGTGTGGTTGAGGGAATACAATGAGCAGTTCTTC. Translating gives CSVGVWLREYNEQFF.

V usage is TRBV18 and J usage is TRBJ2-7, with D possibly matching TRBD1 (6 bases). Trimming took 5 bases from V and 1 from J, leaving 15 bases between them. The germline CDR1 and CDR2 sequences are KGHSH and LQKENI. The CDR3 length is 15 residues. The CDR3 coding sequence is TGTGCCAGCTCAGCCGGGACATCTTCTTCCTACGAGCAGTACTTC. This codes for CASSAGTSSSYEQYF.

The DNA of the CDR3 is TGTGCCAGCAGCACCGACAGGGGGCCTCGCACAGATACGCAGTATTTT. Translation gives CASSTDRGPRTDTQYF. V and J are TRBV11-1 and TRBJ2-3, with TRBD1 identical over 10 bases. With V trimmed by 5 bases and J by 1 base, 6 bases remained unmatched. Germline V gene sequence: CDR1 SGHAT, CDR2 FQDESV (reference sequence). The CDR3 contains 16 residues.

The chain joins TRBV6-5 to TRBJ2-3; maybe TRBD1 (5 bases). V dropped 6 bases and J dropped 3 bases, with 7 bases sitting between them. Germline V gene lookup returns CDR1 MNHEY and CDR2 SVGAGI. The length of the CDR3 is 12 residues. For the CDR3, the DNA is TGTGCCAGCAGAGCAGGGACAGATACGCAGTATTTT. Protein product: CASRAGTDTQYF.

The V and J genes are TRBV25-1 and TRBJ1-4; D unclear. CDR3 length: 14 residues. Trimming took off 7 bases at V and 0 bases at J, with 9 bases between the two ends. The germline CDR1 and CDR2 sequences are MGHDK and SYGVNS. CDR3 sequence: CASKHTATNEKLFF. The CDR3, as DNA: TGTGCCAGCAAGCACACAGCAACTAATGAAAAACTGTTTTTT.

This clone has only a few counts. V and J are TRBV29-1 and TRBJ1-2; the D gene is possibly TRBD1 (5 bases). V lost 3 bases and J lost 5, with 13 bases in between. The germline gives CDR1 SQVTM, CDR2 ANQGSEA. This CDR3 is built from 13 residues. CDR3 bases: TGCAGCGTTGAGTCCACCTGGACATATGGCTACACCTTC. Translation gives CSVESTWTYGYTF. Complete variable domain (other parts from reference TRBV29-1 and TRBJ1-2): SAVISQKPSRDICQRGTSLTIQCQVDSQVTMMFWYRQQPGQSLTLIATANQGSEATYESGFVIDKFPISRPNLTFSTLTVSNMSPEDSSIYLCSVESTWTYGYTFGSGTRLTVV.

The chain recombines TRBV25-1 with TRBJ1-1; TRBD1 might be the D (5 bases). CDR3 length: 15 amino acids. Trimming stripped 7 bases from V and 2 bases from J, with 17 bases between. CDR1 is MGHDK and CDR2 is SYGVNS in the germline V gene. CDR3 sequence: CASIGARTGNTEAFF. The CDR3 DNA follows: TGTGCCAGCATTGGGGCTCGGACGGGAAACACTGAAGCTTTCTTT.

This rearrangement joins TRBV5-4 to TRBJ1-4, with a possible D match to TRBD1 (5 bases). The CDR3 sequence is 15 residues long. Between the trimmed V and J ends, which lost 3 bases and 4 bases, there was a span of 13 bases. Germline CDR1 reads SGHNT; CDR2 reads YYREEE (reference sequence). The CDR3 DNA is TGTGCCAGCAGCTCCGGTCCCGGGGGTAATGAAAAACTGTTTTTT. Its translation is CASSSGPGGNEKLFF.

The CDR3 bases are TGCAGCGTTGAAGATCCCTTAAATGGCTACACCTTC. Translation gives CSVEDPLNGYTF. The chain uses TRBV29-1 and TRBJ1-2, with D uncertain. Germline V gene sequence: CDR1 SQVTM, CDR2 ANQGSEA. V dropped 0 bases and J dropped 6 bases, with 8 bases sitting between them. The CDR3 covers 12 residues. The full variable domain, in which reference TRBV29-1 and TRBJ1-2 provide the parts outside the CDR3, is SAVISQKPSRDICQRGTSLTIQCQVDSQVTMMFWYRQQPGQSLTLIATANQGSEATYESGFVIDKFPISRPNLTFSTLTVSNMSPEDSSIYLCSVEDPLNGYTFGSGTRLTVV.